The present T cell receptor (beta chain) was sequenced within a study of human T cells and chemical hapten exposure. Regarding time point: patch test 2, 6 weeks after DPC sensitization. Indicated treatment: therapeutic diphenylcyclopropenone sensitization with weekly scalp DPC. Samples of blood were obtained prior to the application of each patch test. TCRdb fed the RACE reads into MiXCR, producing one record per CDR3 protein. The sample includes roughly 120,000 distinct CDR3 sequences, about a tenth of them seen just once. The germline V gene encodes CDR1 PRHDT and CDR2 FYEKMQ (reference sequence). The V and J ends lost 4 bases and 5 bases respectively, with 15 bases between them. The CDR3 consists of 14 residues.

The J gene is TRBJ2-7, the V gene TRBV13, with a weak D call TRBD1 (6 bases). The starting material was whole blood, obtained in connection with sensitization to the hapten diphenylcyclopropenone (DPC). The sequence derives from a woman between 35 and 50 years old with alopecia areata. Some clones in this sample may be carry-over from other donors' samples. The CDR3 region has the DNA TGTGCCAGCAGCTCATCAGGGGTTATTAACGAGCAGTACTTC. Encoded protein: CASSSSGVINEQYF. Full variable domain (outside the CDR3, taken from reference TRBV13 and TRBJ2-7): AAGVIQSPRHLIKEKRETATLKCYPIPRHDTVYWYQQGPGQDPQFLISFYEKMQSDKGSIPDRFSAQQFSDYHSELNMSSLELGDSALYFCASSSSGVINEQYFGPGTRLTVT.